Listed here are 6 T cell receptor beta chains from one sample, sequenced in a study of T cell clonotyping in hematopoietic cell transplantation (dated by TCRdb to about 2021). To prepare the library, the immunoSEQ multiplex PCR assay was applied. TCRdb carries this immuneACCESS record with in-frame sequences only. Its versions omit some clonotypes, under half of them owing to an unresolved V gene in the studies checked, with the rest unexplained. The table for this sample lists 6,000 to 7,500 clones; approximately 96% of them were counted only once. The biggest ten clones account for just over 0.45% of the sample. The time point label for this specimen denotes: 30 days after allo-HCT. The sample was PBMCs, taken 30 days after allogeneic stem cell transplant. These receptors all stem from a male patient between 35 and 55 years old who had an allogeneic stem cell transplant from a related donor, so the T cells may come from the graft donor. Some clones in this sample may be carry-over from other donors' samples.

Concerning this clone: At one end the junction does not follow the germline gene, possibly because of a read error. The V and J genes are TRBV6-1 and TRBJ1-2; possibly TRBD1 for D (5 bases). CDR1 and CDR2 from the germline V gene are MNHNS and SASEGT. The CDR3 length is 12 residues. CDR3 DNA sequence: TGTGCCAGCAGTTTAACTACCGGGGCCGCGGTCTTC. As protein: CASSLTTGAAVF.

The chain uses TRBV7-6 and TRBJ2-3; 7 bases are shared with TRBD2. This CDR3 spans 16 amino acids. J was trimmed by 4 bases and V by 7 bases; bases with no gene match: 14. The germline V gene has CDR1 SGHVS and CDR2 FNYEAQ. For the CDR3, the DNA is TGTGCCAGCAACCCCGCGTTGGGAGGGCGGGCAGATACGCAGTATTTT. Translation: CASNPALGGRADTQYF.

V gene TRBV28 combines with J gene TRBJ2-1, with 10 positions matching TRBD1. The CDR3 consists of 15 residues. V lost 5 bases to trimming and J lost 8 bases; unmatched junction nucleotides: 9. Germline lookup yields CDR1 MDHEN and CDR2 SYDVKM. The CDR3 region has the DNA TGTGCCAGCAGTGCCCCCGGGACAGGGGTCGATGAGCAGTTCTTC. Translated, it gives CASSAPGTGVDEQFF.

The rearrangement links TRBV30 to TRBJ1-6, with 7 bases matching TRBD1. Germline assignment: CDR1 GTSNPN and CDR2 SVGIG (reference sequence). CDR3 length equals 15 residues. J lost 7 bases, V lost 0 bases, and 6 bases had no gene match. The CDR3 is CAWSVGGTVNSPLHF. The CDR3 DNA reads as TGTGCCTGGAGTGTAGGGGGGACAGTAAATTCACCCCTCCACTTT.

The V call is TRBV4-2, the J call TRBJ2-1; no definite D call. V was trimmed by 0 bases and J by 7 bases, leaving 4 bases between them. There are 12 residues in the CDR3. CDR1 is LGHNA and CDR2 is YNFKEQ in the germline V gene. CDR3 nucleotide sequence: TGTGCCAGCAGCCAAGACAGAAATGAGCAGTTCTTC. It yields the protein CASSQDRNEQFF.

The rearrangement joins TRBV19 to TRBJ1-2, with a weak D call TRBD1 (6 bases). The CDR3 is 14 amino acids. Germline CDR1 reads LNHDA; CDR2 reads SQIVND (reference sequence). V lost 5 bases, J lost 8 bases, and 18 bases lay in between. CDR3 in DNA: TGTGCCAGTAGTGGTGCAGGGGCGCTATTAGGCTACACCTTC. Translation: CASSGAGALLGYTF.